Below are 27 T cell receptor beta chains sequenced from a single sample in a study of cytomegalovirus exposure and HLA in healthy donors. Only in-frame clones appear in the TCRdb table, and some are missing; sequencing was by immunoSEQ multiplex PCR. This table has 200,000 to 250,000 clones, approximately 87% appearing once. The sequenced material came from PBMCs. The receptors here all came from a woman between 18 and 29 years old in good health and CMV-seronegative.

The CDR3 loop is CASSESPGTASYEQYF. The CDR3 DNA follows: TGTGCCAGCAGTGAATCCCCCGGGACAGCCTCCTACGAGCAGTACTTC. The rearrangement uses TRBV6-1 and TRBJ2-7; 7 bases map to TRBD1. CDR3 length: 16 amino acids. V was clipped by 2 bases and J by 0 bases; unmatched bases: 7. Germline assignment: CDR1 MNHNS and CDR2 SASEGT.

This clone was counted once. V usage is TRBV29-1 and J usage is TRBJ2-2; unclear D gene. Germline CDR1 and CDR2: SQVTM and ANQGSEA. The CDR3 runs to 13 residues. Trimming took 2 bases from V and 1 from J, leaving 5 bases between them. CDR3 nucleotides: TGCAGCGTTGAACTACAGAACACCGGGGAGCTGTTTTTT. Its protein product is CSVELQNTGELFF.

This clone was counted only a few times. The chain employs TRBV9 and TRBJ1-2, with TRBD1 matching over 8 bases. The germline CDR1 and CDR2 sequences are SGDLS and YYNGEE. V trimming: 5 bases; J trimming: 10 bases; junction bases outside the gene matches: 7. This CDR3 has 12 residues. In nucleotides, the CDR3 is TGTGCCAGCAGGGGGACAGGCACGGACTACACCTTC. It is translated as CASRGTGTDYTF.

The J gene is TRBJ2-5, the V gene TRBV29-1; 9 nucleotides line up with TRBD1. The junction had 1 base not matched to a gene; V was cut back by 4 bases and J by 4 bases. Germline CDR1 and CDR2: SQVTM and ANQGSEA. The CDR3 extends over 12 amino acids. The CDR3 loop reads CSVGDRAETQYF. CDR3 in DNA: TGCAGCGTTGGGGACAGGGCAGAGACCCAGTACTTC.

The chain joins TRBV30 to TRBJ1-5, with D possibly matching TRBD1 (6 bases). V dropped 2 bases and J dropped 5 bases, with 16 bases sitting between them. This CDR3 is 15 amino acids long. Per germline, CDR1 GTSNPN and CDR2 SVGIG (reference sequence). As DNA, the CDR3 is TGTGCCTGGAGTTTTACAGGGTTAGTGGATCAGCCCCAGCATTTT. Translated, it gives CAWSFTGLVDQPQHF.

The genes are TRBV25-1 and TRBJ2-1; 7 bases map to TRBD2. J gave up 7 bases and V 5 bases, and 5 bases lay outside the gene matches. The CDR3 runs 13 residues. Looked up from germline, CDR1 is MGHDK and CDR2 is SYGVNS. The CDR3 DNA reads TGTGCCAGCAGTTACTGGGAGGGGAATGAGCAGTTCTTC. Its translation: CASSYWEGNEQFF.

This sequence joins TRBV27 and TRBJ2-2; D is unresolved. CDR3 length: 12 residues. V was shortened by 7 bases and J by 2 bases, with 5 bases between the two germline ends. In germline, CDR1 is MNHEY, CDR2 SMNVEV (reference sequence). The CDR3 DNA sequence: TGTGCCAGCACTGATAACACCGGGGAGCTGTTTTTT. This gives the protein CASTDNTGELFF.

This clone was seen ten or more times. The chain employs TRBV19 and TRBJ2-1; D is ambiguous. The CDR3 has 11 residues. Germline values: CDR1 LNHDA, CDR2 SQIVND (reference sequence). The ends were cut back, 5 bases at V and 8 bases at J, with 7 bases in the middle. In DNA, the CDR3 is TGTGCCAGTAGTTTGAGTTATGAGCAGTTCTTC. Protein product: CASSLSYEQFF.

V gene TRBV18 combines with J gene TRBJ2-3, with TRBD1 matching over 8 bases. Germline V gene sequence: CDR1 KGHSH, CDR2 LQKENI. CDR3 length: 14 amino acids. With V trimmed by 2 bases and J by 3 bases, 1 base remained unmatched. The CDR3 here is CASSPGQGTDTQYF. The CDR3 bases are TGTGCCAGCTCACCAGGACAGGGAACAGATACGCAGTATTTT.

The chain has TRBV5-6 and TRBJ1-2; 8 bases align to TRBD1. Looked up from germline, CDR1 is SGHDT and CDR2 is YYEEEE. Trimming removed 5 bases from V and 8 bases from J; junction bases left unmatched: 11. This CDR3 contains 14 residues. CDR3 amino acids: CASRDPGQGQGYTF. As DNA, the CDR3 is TGTGCCAGCAGGGATCCTGGACAGGGACAGGGCTACACCTTC.

CDR3 in amino acids: CAYNRQSNQPQHF. The CDR3 nucleotides read TGTGCCTACAACAGACAGAGCAATCAGCCCCAGCATTTT. The J gene is TRBJ1-5, the V gene TRBV30; possible D gene TRBD1, 5 bases. There are 13 residues in the CDR3. V was shortened by 7 bases and J by 1 base, with 11 bases between the two germline ends. Germline V lookup: CDR1 GTSNPN, CDR2 SVGIG (reference sequence).

The chain's CDR3 is CASSLGPGGNYGYTF. The CDR3 DNA sequence: TGTGCCAGCAGCTTGGGCCCCGGAGGGAACTATGGCTACACCTTC. J is TRBJ1-2 and V is TRBV5-6; no clear D gene. Trimming left V 0 bases short and J 2 bases short, with 11 bases between. CDR3 length equals 15 residues. Germline V gene sequence: CDR1 SGHDT, CDR2 YYEEEE.

The CDR3 protein is CASSEASTRETQYF. CDR3 coding DNA: TGTGCCAGCAGTGAGGCCTCTACCCGAGAGACCCAGTACTTC. The chain couples TRBV2 to TRBJ2-5; D ambiguous. The germline V gene encodes CDR1 SNHLY and CDR2 FYNNEI. The V and J ends lost 3 bases and 4 bases respectively, with 12 bases between them. This CDR3 contains 14 residues.

The J gene is TRBJ2-3, the V gene TRBV2; the D gene could be TRBD1 or TRBD2 (6 bases each). Germline V CDR1 and CDR2: SNHLY, FYNNEI. Trimming left V 6 bases short and J 4 bases short, with 17 bases between. The CDR3 extends over 15 amino acids. The CDR3 bases are TGTGCCAGCAGATATCTCGGTGGGGGGCCAGATACGCAGTATTTT. It is translated as CASRYLGGGPDTQYF.

The chain joins TRBV6-5 to TRBJ1-2; 7 bases map to TRBD1. Germline V lookup: CDR1 MNHEY, CDR2 SVGAGI. With 7 bases clipped from V and 4 bases from J, the junction kept 9 bases outside the gene matches. The CDR3 is 14 amino acids. CDR3 region: CASTVDRAIYGYTF. The CDR3 bases are TGTGCCAGCACCGTAGACAGGGCGATCTATGGCTACACCTTC.

This clone was observed a few times. This chain connects TRBV13 to TRBJ1-6; D remains unclear. Trimming left V 4 bases short and J 6 bases short, with 10 bases between. CDR3 length equals 14 residues. CDR1 and CDR2 (germline): PRHDT, FYEKMQ (reference sequence). CDR3 residues: CASSSTSGNSPLHF. CDR3 DNA sequence: TGTGCCAGCAGCTCAACAAGTGGTAATTCACCCCTCCACTTT.

The chain has TRBV7-2 and TRBJ1-1; 7 nucleotides line up with TRBD1. Germline V gives CDR1 SGHTA, CDR2 FQGNSA. The trim removed 5 bases at V and 0 bases at J, leaving 3 bases unmatched. This CDR3 contains 14 residues. The DNA of the CDR3 is TGTGCCAGCAGCCGGGGACAGATGAACACTGAAGCTTTCTTT. Its translation is CASSRGQMNTEAFF.

The sample holds one count of this clone. This chain uses TRBV7-9 with TRBJ1-2; TRBD1 matches 10 bases. J lost 7 bases, V lost 3 bases, and 11 bases had no gene match. Germline V gives CDR1 SEHNR, CDR2 FQNEAQ (reference sequence). The CDR3 is 16 residues long. DNA for the CDR3: TGTGCCAGCAGCTTTCTGCGACAGGGGGCGCAGGTTGGCTACACCTTC. Translation gives CASSFLRQGAQVGYTF.

This chain uses TRBV25-1 with TRBJ2-7, with D perhaps being TRBD1 or TRBD2 (5 bases each). V was cut by 1 base and J by 1 base, with 17 bases left in between. Germline V lookup: CDR1 MGHDK, CDR2 SYGVNS. The CDR3 is made up of 17 amino acids. The CDR3 DNA is TGTGCCAGCAGTGAATCCCGGGGCGGACTGGTTTCCTACGAGCAGTACTTC. This codes for CASSESRGGLVSYEQYF.

The chain joins TRBV6-6 to TRBJ1-1; possibly TRBD1 for D (5 bases). V shed 6 bases and J shed 2 bases, with 10 bases lying between them. The germline V gene encodes CDR1 MNHNY and CDR2 SVGAGI (reference sequence). The CDR3 covers 13 residues. In nucleotides, the CDR3 is TGTGCCAGCAGCACAGGCAAAAACACTGAAGCTTTCTTT. The encoded protein is CASSTGKNTEAFF.

This clone occurred once. The rearrangement uses TRBV4-1 and TRBJ2-3; TRBD2 aligns across 7 bases. Germline loops: CDR1 MGHRA, CDR2 YSYEKL. Losses at the gene ends were 1 base for V and 14 bases for J; bases not matched to a gene: 9. This CDR3 is built from 13 residues. The CDR3 coding sequence is TGCGCCAGCAGCCAAGTTATGGAGACTAGCCTGTATTTT. This translates into CASSQVMETSLYF.

The chain couples TRBV12-1 to TRBJ1-5; the DNA was not used to check the table's D call, TRBD1. TRBV12-1 is a pseudogene segment. The CDR3 consists of 18 residues. This CDR3 is CASSSRTGGWISNQPQHF. CDR3 sequence (DNA): TGTGCCAGCAGCTCTCGGACAGGGGGCTGGATAAGCAATCAGCCCCAGCATTTT.

This clone was counted a single time. This chain links TRBV6-6 with TRBJ1-2, with D perhaps TRBD1 (5 bases). V was clipped by 0 bases and J by 8 bases, with 10 bases between them. The CDR3 totals 13 residues. CDR1 is MNHNY, CDR2 SVGAGI, per germline (reference sequence). CDR3: CASSYSIGEGYTF. The CDR3 nucleotides read TGTGCCAGCAGTTACTCGATAGGGGAAGGCTACACCTTC.

The J gene is TRBJ1-1, the V gene TRBV6-6, with 7 bases matching TRBD1. The CDR3 has 14 amino acids. Trimming removed 0 bases from V and 7 bases from J; junction bases left unmatched: 5. The germline CDR1 and CDR2 sequences are MNHNY and SVGAGI (reference sequence). The CDR3 DNA reads as TGTGCCAGCAGTTACTCGGAGGGGGCTAGTGAAGCTTTCTTT. It codes for CASSYSEGASEAFF.

CDR3: CASSFTSVYEQYF. CDR3 bases: TGCGCCAGCAGCTTTACTAGCGTGTACGAGCAGTACTTC. The rearrangement uses TRBV5-1 and TRBJ2-7; 7 bases line up with TRBD2. There are 13 residues in the CDR3. V trimming: 2 bases; J trimming: 4 bases; junction bases outside the gene matches: 3. Germline V lookup: CDR1 SGHRS, CDR2 YFSETQ.

This clone came up once. The chain carries TRBV2 and TRBJ2-1; a possible D gene is TRBD2 (6 bases). V gave up 10 bases and J gave up 4 bases, with 11 bases separating them. In germline, CDR1 is SNHLY, CDR2 FYNNEI. The CDR3 is made up of 12 amino acids. CDR3 loop: CATGLQYNEQFF. For the CDR3, the DNA is TGTGCCACGGGACTGCAATACAATGAGCAGTTCTTC.

This clone was recorded once. CDR3 coding DNA: TGTGCCAGCTCCCCGAGCGGGCAGGCCTATGGCTACACCTTC. Residues: CASSPSGQAYGYTF. The chain combines TRBV18 with TRBJ1-2; the D is unclear. Germline CDR1 KGHSH, CDR2 LQKENI. The V end was cut by 6 bases, the J end by 4 bases, with 15 bases between. The CDR3 covers 14 residues.